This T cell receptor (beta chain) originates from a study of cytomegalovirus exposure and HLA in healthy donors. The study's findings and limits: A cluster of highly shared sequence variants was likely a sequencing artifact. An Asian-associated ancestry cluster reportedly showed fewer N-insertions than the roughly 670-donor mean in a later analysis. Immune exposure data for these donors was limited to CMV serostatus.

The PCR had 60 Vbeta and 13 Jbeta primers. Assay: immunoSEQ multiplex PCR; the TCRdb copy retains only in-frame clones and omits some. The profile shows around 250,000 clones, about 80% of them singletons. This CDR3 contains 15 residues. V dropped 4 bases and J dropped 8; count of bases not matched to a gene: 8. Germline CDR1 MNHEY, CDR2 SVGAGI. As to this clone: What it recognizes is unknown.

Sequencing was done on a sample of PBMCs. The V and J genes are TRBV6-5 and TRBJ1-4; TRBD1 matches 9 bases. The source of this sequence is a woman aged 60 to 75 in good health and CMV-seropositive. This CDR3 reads CASSSGTGQDEKLFF. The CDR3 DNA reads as TGTGCCAGCAGTTCCGGGACAGGGCAAGACGAAAAACTGTTTTTT.